This T cell receptor beta chain stems from a study of TIL therapy for anti-PD-1-resistant metastatic lung cancer. About the research overall: Patients then received nivolumab; progressors got lymphodepletion, TIL and IL-2. Median tumor PD-L1 proportion score was approximately 6.3%.

The libraries were made with immunoSEQ v3. Sequencing depth was 2 million to 2.5 million read pairs for survey level, roughly 4.5-6.5 million for deep. The method was immunoSEQ multiplex PCR; TCRdb's version includes in-frame clones alone and lacks a portion of them. This table holds more than 20,000 clones, over 70% found once. The CDR3 loop spans 16 amino acids. CDR1 is SGHRS and CDR2 is YFSETQ in the germline V gene. V lost 4 bases and J lost 8; bases outside the gene matches: 11. The time point denotes: pre-treatment sample, taken before nivolumab and TIL therapy. J is TRBJ2-1 and V is TRBV5-1; 11 nucleotides align to TRBD2. Sequences were derived from blood, sampled at baseline. The sequence derives from a person aged 25 to 80 with non-small cell lung cancer. This CDR3 reads CASSGGELAGVDEQFF. Here the CDR3 DNA reads TGCGCCAGCAGCGGGGGGGAACTAGCGGGAGTAGATGAGCAGTTCTTC. Full variable domain (outside the CDR3, taken from reference TRBV5-1 and TRBJ2-1): KAGVTQTPRYLIKTRGQQVTLSCSPISGHRSVSWYQQTPGQGLQFLFEYFSETQRNKGNFPGRFSGRQFSNSRSEMNVSTLELGDSALYLCASSGGELAGVDEQFFGPGTRLTVL.